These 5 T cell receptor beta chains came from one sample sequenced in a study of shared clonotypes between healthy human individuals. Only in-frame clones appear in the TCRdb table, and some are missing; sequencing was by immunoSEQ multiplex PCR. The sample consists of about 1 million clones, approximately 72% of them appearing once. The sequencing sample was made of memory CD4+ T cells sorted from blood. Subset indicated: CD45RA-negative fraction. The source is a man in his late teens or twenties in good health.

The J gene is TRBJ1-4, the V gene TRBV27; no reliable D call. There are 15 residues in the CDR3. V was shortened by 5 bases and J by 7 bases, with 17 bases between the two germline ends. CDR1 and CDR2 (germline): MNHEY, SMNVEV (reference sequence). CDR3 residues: CASSPKGRVREKLFF. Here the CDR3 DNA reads TGTGCCAGCAGTCCGAAAGGCCGGGTGCGTGAAAAACTGTTTTTT. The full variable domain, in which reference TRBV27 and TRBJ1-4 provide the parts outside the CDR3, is EAQVTQNPRYLITVTGKKLTVTCSQNMNHEYMSWYRQDPGLGLRQIYYSMNVEVTDKGDVPEGYKVSRKEKRNFPLILESPSPNQTSLYFCASSPKGRVREKLFFGSGTQLSVL.

The CDR3 reads CASSVADPSGRVGNEQFF. CDR3 nucleotide sequence: TGTGCCAGCAGCGTCGCCGACCCTAGCGGGAGGGTGGGGAATGAGCAGTTCTTC. V and J are TRBV9 and TRBJ2-1, with TRBD2 identical over 12 bases. Looked up from germline, CDR1 is SGDLS and CDR2 is YYNGEE. The CDR3 has 18 residues. Trimming removed 2 bases from V and 7 bases from J; junction bases left unmatched: 13.

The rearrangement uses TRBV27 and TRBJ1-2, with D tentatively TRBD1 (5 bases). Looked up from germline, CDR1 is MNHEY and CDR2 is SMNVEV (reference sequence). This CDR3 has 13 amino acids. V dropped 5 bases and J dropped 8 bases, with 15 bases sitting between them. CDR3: CASSPTGPFGYTF. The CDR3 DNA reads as TGTGCCAGCAGTCCTACGGGACCCTTCGGCTACACCTTC.

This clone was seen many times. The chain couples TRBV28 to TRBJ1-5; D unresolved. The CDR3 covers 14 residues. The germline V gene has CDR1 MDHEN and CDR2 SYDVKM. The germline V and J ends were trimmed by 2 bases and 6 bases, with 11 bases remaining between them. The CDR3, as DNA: TGTGCCAGCAGTTTAGGACTTCTGGGTCAGCCCCAGCATTTT. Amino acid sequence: CASSLGLLGQPQHF. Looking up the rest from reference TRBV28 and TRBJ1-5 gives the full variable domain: DVKVTQSSRYLVKRTGEKVFLECVQDMDHENMFWYRQDPGLGLRLIYFSYDVKMKEKGDIPEGYSVSREKKERFSLILESASTNQTSMYLCASSLGLLGQPQHFGDGTRLSIL.

CDR3 DNA sequence: TGTGCCAGCAGGACGACAGGGTTAGGCAAAAACATTCAGTACTTC. It yields the protein CASRTTGLGKNIQYF. This chain connects TRBV6-1 to TRBJ2-4; TRBD1 aligns across 7 bases. The germline gives CDR1 MNHNS, CDR2 SASEGT. This CDR3 is 15 amino acids long. The J segment lost 3 bases and the V segment lost 6 bases, leaving 8 bases of the junction unmatched.